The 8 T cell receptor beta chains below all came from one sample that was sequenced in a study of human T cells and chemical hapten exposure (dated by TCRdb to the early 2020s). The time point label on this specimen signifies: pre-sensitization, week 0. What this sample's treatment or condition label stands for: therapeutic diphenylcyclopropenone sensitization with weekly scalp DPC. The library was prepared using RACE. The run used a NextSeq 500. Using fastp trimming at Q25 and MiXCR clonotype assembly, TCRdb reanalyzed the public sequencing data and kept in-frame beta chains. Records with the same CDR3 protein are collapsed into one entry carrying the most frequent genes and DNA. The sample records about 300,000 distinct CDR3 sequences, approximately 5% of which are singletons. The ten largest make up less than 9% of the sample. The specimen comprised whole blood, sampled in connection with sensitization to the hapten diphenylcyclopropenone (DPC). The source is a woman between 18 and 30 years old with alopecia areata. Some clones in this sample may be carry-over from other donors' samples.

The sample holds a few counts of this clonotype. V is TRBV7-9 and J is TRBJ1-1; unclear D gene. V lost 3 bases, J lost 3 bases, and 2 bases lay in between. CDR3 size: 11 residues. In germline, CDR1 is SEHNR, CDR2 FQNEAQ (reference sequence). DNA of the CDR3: TGTGCCAGCAGCTTTGACACTGAAGCTTTCTTT. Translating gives CASSFDTEAFF.

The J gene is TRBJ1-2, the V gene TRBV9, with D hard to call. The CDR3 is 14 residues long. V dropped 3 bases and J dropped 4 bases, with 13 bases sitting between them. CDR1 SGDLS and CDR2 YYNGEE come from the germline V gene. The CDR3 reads CASSAVQGAYGYTF. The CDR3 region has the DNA TGTGCCAGCAGCGCCGTACAAGGAGCCTATGGCTACACCTTC.

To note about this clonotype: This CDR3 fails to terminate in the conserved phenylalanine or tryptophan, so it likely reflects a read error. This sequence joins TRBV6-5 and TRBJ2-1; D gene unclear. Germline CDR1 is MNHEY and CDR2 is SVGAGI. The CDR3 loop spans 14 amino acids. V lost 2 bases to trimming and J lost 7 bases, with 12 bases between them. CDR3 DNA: TGTGCCAGCAGTTACGGACGTTGGGGTAATGAGCAGTTCTCC. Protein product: CASSYGRWGNEQFS.

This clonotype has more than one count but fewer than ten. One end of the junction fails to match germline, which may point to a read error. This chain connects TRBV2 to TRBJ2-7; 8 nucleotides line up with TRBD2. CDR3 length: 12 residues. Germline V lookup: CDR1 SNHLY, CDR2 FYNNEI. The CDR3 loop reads CASSESTPPGGF. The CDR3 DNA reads TGTGCCAGCAGTGAATCCACCCCTCCGGGAGGGTTC.

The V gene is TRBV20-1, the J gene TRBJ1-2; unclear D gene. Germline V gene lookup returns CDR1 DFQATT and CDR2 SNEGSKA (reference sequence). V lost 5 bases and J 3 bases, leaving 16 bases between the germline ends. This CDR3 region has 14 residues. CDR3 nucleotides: TGCAGTGCTCCCCCCAGTCTATACGACTATGGCTACACCTTC. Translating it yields CSAPPSLYDYGYTF.

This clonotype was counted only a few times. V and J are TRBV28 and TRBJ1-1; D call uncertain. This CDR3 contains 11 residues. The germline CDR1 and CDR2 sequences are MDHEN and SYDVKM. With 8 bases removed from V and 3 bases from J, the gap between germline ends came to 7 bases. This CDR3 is CASGYYTEAFF. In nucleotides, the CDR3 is TGTGCCAGCGGATACTACACTGAAGCTTTCTTT.

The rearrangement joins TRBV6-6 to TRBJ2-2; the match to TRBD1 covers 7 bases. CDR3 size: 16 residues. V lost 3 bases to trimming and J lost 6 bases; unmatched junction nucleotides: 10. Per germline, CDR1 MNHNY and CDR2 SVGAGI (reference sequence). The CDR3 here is CASSYPGQIRAGELFF. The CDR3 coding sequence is TGTGCCAGCAGTTATCCGGGACAGATTCGGGCCGGGGAGCTGTTTTTT.

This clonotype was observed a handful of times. The CDR3 DNA is TGTGCCAGCAGCCAAAATCTCGCGGACAGCTACTATGGCTACACCTTC. Protein product: CASSQNLADSYYGYTF. The gene calls are TRBV4-2 and TRBJ1-2; tentative D call: TRBD1 (6 bases). Trimming removed 2 bases at V and 3 bases at J, with 16 bases between. The CDR3 is 16 amino acids. Germline CDR1 and CDR2: LGHNA and YNFKEQ.